This note documents a single T cell receptor (beta chain) sequence. What this receptor recognizes is not known. Base qualities were left out, and no much larger clone turns up one base away. The preterm samples were obtained from a handful of extremely preterm deliveries at roughly 23-27 weeks of gestation. The study left out pregnancies involving fetal demise, active maternal HSV infection or known maternal HIV infection. A FACSAria III cell sorter was used to sort live, Annexin V-negative naive CD8+ T cells (CD3+CD8+CD45RA+CCR7+). Between roughly 18,000 and 100,000 naive CD8+ T cells were sorted per sample. Mixed venous-arterial cord blood was collected with preassembled standardized sampling kits. Cord blood stayed at room temperature and was processed within 4 hours after collection. Mononuclear cells were isolated from diluted blood by Ficoll-Paque density gradient centrifugation. Before sorting, mononuclear cells were cryopreserved in about 10% DMSO plus 90% FBS and kept long term at -150 degrees C. Annexin V and antibodies against CD3, CD8, CCR7 and CD45RA were used to stain the thawed cells. The DNeasy Blood and Tissue Kit was used to extract genomic DNA from sorted cell pellets that had been snap-frozen.

The data were taken from a study of naive CD8 T cells in extremely preterm neonates (dated by TCRdb to the late 2010s). About the investigation overall: Sorted naive CD8+ T cells from four age groups (extremely preterm neonates, term neonates, young children and adults) were used in the study to compare TCRbeta CDR3 repertoires.

Broad study findings and their caveats: A small sample size and variable productive template counts among preterm samples were noted by the authors as limitations. To track T cell development within individuals, the authors urged prospective longitudinal studies of preterm and term neonates. Preterm CDR3s were shorter, with fewer N additions and less junctional trimming, and were closer to germline than those of older groups. Preterm neonates shared more CDR3 nucleotide sequences (around 2.7%) than term neonates (0.4%), young children (0.03%) and adults (roughly 0.01%). Preterm neonates showed significantly lower iChao1 richness than every other age group (p < 0.05) along with an even clone distribution, indicating a less rich repertoire.

TCRbeta CDR3 regions were amplified from genomic DNA by a two-step, bias-controlled multiplex PCR. The multiplex PCR used primers specific for every TRBV and TRBJ gene segment. TCRbeta repertoire data were generated with the immunoSEQ Assay. For the original study's pipeline: To merge closely related sequences, reads went through filtering and clustering using a relative-frequency ratio and a modified nearest-neighbor algorithm. IMGT annotation was followed for the assignment of V, D and J genes to CDR3 sequences. Template counts were normalized for PCR amplification bias and quantified against synthetic TCR CDR3 analog sequences. Analyses were restricted to unique productive sequences, meaning in-frame CDR3 sequences without stop codons. The immunoSEQ Analyzer software was used to calculate iChao1 richness and clonality, with clonality defined as 1 minus Pielou's evenness. Statistical tests were run in JMP, with either Student's t-test or a non-parametric test chosen according to Shapiro-Wilk normality results. TCRdb mirrors the immuneACCESS table, restricted to in-frame sequences. Some clones are absent from its copies; in checked studies, under half trace to an unresolved V gene, and the reason for the others is unknown. V and J calls and clone size are copied from that table; D and trimming were computed from the DNA. The table for this sample lists about 23,000 clones; about 91% of them were counted only once. Approximately 1% of the sample is in the top ten clones.

The sequenced sample consisted of naive CD8+ T cells from cord blood. This clonotype originated in a boy who was born preterm.

The DNA reads as follows: TGTGCCAGCATTCAATCCGGGACAGGGGGATACGAGCAGTACTTC. Its protein product is CASIQSGTGGYEQYF. This chain joins TRBV2 to TRBJ2-7, with 11 bases aligning to TRBD1. From the cysteine through the phenylalanine, the CDR3 covers 15 amino acids. Kept here is only the CDR3 DNA, which spans 45 bases and is read in frame from base 1. V is pruned by 7 bases and J by 4 bases, leaving 9 bases of the junction without a gene match. CDR1 and CDR2, looked up from the germline V gene, are SNHLY and FYNNEI.